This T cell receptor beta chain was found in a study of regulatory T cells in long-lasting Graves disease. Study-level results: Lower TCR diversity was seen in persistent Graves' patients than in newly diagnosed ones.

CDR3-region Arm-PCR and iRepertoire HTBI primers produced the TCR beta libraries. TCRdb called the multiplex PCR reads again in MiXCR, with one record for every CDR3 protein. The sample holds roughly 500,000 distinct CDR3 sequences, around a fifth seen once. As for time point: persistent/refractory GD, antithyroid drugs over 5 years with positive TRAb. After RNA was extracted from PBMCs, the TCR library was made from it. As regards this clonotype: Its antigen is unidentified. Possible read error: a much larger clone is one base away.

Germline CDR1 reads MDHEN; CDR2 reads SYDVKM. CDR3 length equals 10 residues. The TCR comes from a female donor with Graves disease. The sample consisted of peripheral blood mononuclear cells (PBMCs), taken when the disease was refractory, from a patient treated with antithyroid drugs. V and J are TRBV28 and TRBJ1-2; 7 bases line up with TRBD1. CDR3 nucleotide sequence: TGTGCCGGCAGGGGGGTAGTCTACACCTTC. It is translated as CAGRGVVYTF.